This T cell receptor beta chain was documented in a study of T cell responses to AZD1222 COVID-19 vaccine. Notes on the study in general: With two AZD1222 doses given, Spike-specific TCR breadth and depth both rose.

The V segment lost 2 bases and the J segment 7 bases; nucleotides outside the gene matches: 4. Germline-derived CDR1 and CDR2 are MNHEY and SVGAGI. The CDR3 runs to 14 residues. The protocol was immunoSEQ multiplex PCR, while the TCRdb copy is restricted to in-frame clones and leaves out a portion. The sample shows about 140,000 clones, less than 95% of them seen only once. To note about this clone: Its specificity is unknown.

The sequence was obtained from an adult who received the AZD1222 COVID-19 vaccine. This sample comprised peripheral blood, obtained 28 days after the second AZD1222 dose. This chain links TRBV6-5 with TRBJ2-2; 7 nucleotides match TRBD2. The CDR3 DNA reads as TGTGCCAGCAGTTACCGAGCGGGAATCGGGGAGCTGTTTTTT. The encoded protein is CASSYRAGIGELFF.